This TCR beta chain appears in the sequencing data of a study of cytomegalovirus exposure and HLA in healthy donors. Findings of the study overall: For most subjects, TCR beta sequences were reported to predict HLA-A and HLA-B alleles with accuracy. A list of approximately 160 TCR beta chains associated with cytomegalovirus was given. Judged likely to be a sequencing artifact was a cluster of highly shared sequence variants.

Regarding this clone: As yet, its antigen is unknown.

Primers for the PCR totalled 60 Vbeta and 13 Jbeta. The table came from immunoSEQ multiplex PCR; TCRdb's copy has only in-frame clones and leaves some out. The sample has about 60,000 clones, about 73% seen once. The CDR3 runs to 18 residues. The germline V gene has CDR1 SEHNR and CDR2 FQNEAQ (reference sequence). With V trimmed by 5 bases and J by 0 bases, 12 bases remained unmatched. The chain joins TRBV7-9 to TRBJ1-3; 8 bases are shared with TRBD1. The sequencing input was PBMCs. This receptor was taken from a woman aged 55-69 years in good health and CMV-seropositive. Written as DNA, the CDR3 is TGTGCCAGCAGCCCTCCGGGACAGGCGCCTTACTCTGGAAACACCATATATTTT. It codes for CASSPPGQAPYSGNTIYF.